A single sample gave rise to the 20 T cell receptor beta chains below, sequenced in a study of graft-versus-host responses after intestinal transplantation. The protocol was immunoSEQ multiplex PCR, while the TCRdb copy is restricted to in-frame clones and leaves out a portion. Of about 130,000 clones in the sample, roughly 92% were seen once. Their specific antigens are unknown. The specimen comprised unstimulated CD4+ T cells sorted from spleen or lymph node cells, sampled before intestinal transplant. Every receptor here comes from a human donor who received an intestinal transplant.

CDR3 protein: CASSYAGSDRYGYTF. CDR3 coding DNA: TGTGCCAGCAGTTACGCGGGCTCCGACCGCTATGGCTACACCTTC. The genes are TRBV6-5 and TRBJ1-2; D gene ambiguous. The CDR3 is made up of 15 amino acids. V lost 2 bases to trimming and J lost 4 bases, with 14 bases between them. Germline CDR1 MNHEY, CDR2 SVGAGI.

CDR3 nucleotide sequence: TGTGCCACGAAACAGGGGGGCGAGCAGTACTTC. This gives the protein CATKQGGEQYF. The J gene is TRBJ2-7, the V gene TRBV19; TRBD1 agrees at 8 bases. Germline V lookup: CDR1 LNHDA, CDR2 SQIVND (reference sequence). Germline trimming cut 10 bases from V and 6 bases from J; bases unmatched to any gene: 5. This CDR3 spans 11 amino acids.

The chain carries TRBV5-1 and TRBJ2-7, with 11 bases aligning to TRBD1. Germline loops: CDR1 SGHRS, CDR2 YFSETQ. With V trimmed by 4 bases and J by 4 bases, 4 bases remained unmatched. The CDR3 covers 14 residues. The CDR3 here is CASSPGTGGYEQYF. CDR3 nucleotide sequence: TGCGCCAGCAGCCCCGGGACAGGGGGGTACGAGCAGTACTTC.

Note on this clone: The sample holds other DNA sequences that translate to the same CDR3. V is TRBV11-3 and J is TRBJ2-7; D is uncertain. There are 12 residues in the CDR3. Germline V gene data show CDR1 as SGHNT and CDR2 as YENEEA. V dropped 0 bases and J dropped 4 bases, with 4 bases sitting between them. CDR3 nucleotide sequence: TGTGCCAGCAGCTTAGATACTTACGAGCAGTACTTC. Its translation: CASSLDTYEQYF.

The CDR3 DNA is TGTGCCAGCAGTGAAGGTGGGTTCTACTACGAGCAGTACTTC. This translates into CASSEGGFYYEQYF. The chain is built from TRBV6-1 and TRBJ2-7; the D is unclear. CDR3 length equals 14 residues. From germline, CDR1 is MNHNS and CDR2 SASEGT. The ends were cut back, 1 base at V and 3 bases at J, with 10 bases in the middle.

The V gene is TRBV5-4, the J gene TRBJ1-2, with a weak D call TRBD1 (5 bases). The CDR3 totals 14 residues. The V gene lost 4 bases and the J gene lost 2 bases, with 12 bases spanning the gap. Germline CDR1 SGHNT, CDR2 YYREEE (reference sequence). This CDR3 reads CASSPGPPNYGYTF. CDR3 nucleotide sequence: TGTGCCAGCAGCCCGGGACCCCCCAACTATGGCTACACCTTC.

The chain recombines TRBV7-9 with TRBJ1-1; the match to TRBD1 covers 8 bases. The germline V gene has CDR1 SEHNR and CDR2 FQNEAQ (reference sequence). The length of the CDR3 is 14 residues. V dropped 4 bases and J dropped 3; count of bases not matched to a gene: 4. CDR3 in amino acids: CASSSDRVDTEAFF. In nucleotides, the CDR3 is TGTGCCAGCAGCTCGGACAGGGTGGACACTGAAGCTTTCTTT. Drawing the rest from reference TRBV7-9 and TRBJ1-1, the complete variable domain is DTGVSQNPRHKITKRGQNVTFRCDPISEHNRLYWYRQTLGQGPEFLTYFQNEAQLEKSRLLSDRFSAERPKGSFSTLEIQRTEQGDSAMYLCASSSDRVDTEAFFGQGTRLTVV.

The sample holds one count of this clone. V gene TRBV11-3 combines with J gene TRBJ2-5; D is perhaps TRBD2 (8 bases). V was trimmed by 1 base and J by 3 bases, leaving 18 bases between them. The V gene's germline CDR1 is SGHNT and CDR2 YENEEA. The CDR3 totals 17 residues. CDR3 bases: TGTGCCAGCAGCTTAGTCGTTTCGGGAGGGACAGAAGAGACCCAGTACTTC. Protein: CASSLVVSGGTEETQYF.

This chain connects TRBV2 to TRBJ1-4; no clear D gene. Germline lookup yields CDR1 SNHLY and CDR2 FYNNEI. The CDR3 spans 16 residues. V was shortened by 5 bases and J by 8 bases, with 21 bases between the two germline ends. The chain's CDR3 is CASSLSGLLRREKLFF. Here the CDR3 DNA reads TGTGCCAGCAGTCTTTCAGGCCTTCTAAGGAGGGAAAAACTGTTTTTT. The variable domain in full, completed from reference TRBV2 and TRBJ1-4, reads EPEVTQTPSHQVTQMGQEVILRCVPISNHLYFYWYRQILGQKVEFLVSFYNNEISEKSEIFDDQFSVERPDGSNFTLKIRSTKLEDSAMYFCASSLSGLLRREKLFFGSGTQLSVL.

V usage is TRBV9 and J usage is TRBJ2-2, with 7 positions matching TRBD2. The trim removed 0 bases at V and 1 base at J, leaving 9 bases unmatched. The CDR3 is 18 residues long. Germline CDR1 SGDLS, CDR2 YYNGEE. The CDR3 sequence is CASSVAVRLAENTGELFF. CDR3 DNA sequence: TGTGCCAGCAGCGTAGCGGTTCGGCTAGCGGAGAACACCGGGGAGCTGTTTTTT.

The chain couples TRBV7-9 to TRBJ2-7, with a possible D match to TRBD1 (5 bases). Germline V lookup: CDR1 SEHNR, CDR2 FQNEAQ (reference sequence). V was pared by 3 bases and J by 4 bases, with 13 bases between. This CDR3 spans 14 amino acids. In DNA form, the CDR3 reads TGTGCCAGCAGCTTCGATAGGGGCCATTACGAGCAGTACTTC. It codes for CASSFDRGHYEQYF.

CDR3 in amino acids: CASTTRGFGYTF. Here the CDR3 DNA reads TGTGCCAGCACGACCAGGGGGTTTGGCTACACCTTC. The chain has TRBV6-1 and TRBJ1-2, with 7 bases that match TRBD1. Germline V gene data show CDR1 as MNHNS and CDR2 as SASEGT. The CDR3 spans 12 residues. The V and J ends lost 7 bases and 7 bases, in that order; junction bases with no gene match: 6.

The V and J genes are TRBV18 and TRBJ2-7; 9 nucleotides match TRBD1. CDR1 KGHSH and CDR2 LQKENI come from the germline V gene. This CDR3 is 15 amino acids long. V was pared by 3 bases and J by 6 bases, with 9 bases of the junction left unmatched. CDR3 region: CASSPRGQGYPEQYF. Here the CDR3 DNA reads TGTGCCAGCTCACCCCGAGGACAGGGGTATCCCGAGCAGTACTTC.

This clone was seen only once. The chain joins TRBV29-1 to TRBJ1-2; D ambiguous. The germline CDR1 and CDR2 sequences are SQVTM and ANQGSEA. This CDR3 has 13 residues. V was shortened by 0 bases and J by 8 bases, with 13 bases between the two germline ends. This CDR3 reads CSVEDGLSLGYTF. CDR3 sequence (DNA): TGCAGCGTTGAAGATGGACTCTCTCTGGGCTACACCTTC.

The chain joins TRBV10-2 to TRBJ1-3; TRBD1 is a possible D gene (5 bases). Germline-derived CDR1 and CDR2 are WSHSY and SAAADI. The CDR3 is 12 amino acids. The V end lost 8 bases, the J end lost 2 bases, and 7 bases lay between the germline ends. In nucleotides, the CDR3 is TGCGCCAGCGGGACTGCTGGAAACACCATATATTTT. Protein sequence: CASGTAGNTIYF.

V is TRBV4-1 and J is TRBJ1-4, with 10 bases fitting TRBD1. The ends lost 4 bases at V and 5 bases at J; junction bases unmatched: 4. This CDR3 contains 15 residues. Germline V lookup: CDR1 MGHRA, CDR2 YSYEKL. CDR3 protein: CASSRGGQGNEKLFF. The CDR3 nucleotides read TGCGCCAGCAGCCGAGGGGGACAGGGGAATGAAAAACTGTTTTTT.

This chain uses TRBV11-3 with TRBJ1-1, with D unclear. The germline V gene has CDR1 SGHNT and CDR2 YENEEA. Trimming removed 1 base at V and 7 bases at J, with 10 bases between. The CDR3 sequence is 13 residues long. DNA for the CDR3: TGTGCCAGCAGCTTAGCAAAGGGTATTGAAGCTTTCTTT. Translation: CASSLAKGIEAFF.

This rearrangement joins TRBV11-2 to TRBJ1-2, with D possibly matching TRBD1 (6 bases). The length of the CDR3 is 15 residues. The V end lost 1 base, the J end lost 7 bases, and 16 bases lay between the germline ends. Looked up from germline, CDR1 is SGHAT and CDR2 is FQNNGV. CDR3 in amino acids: CASSLGRGGLGGYTF. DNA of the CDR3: TGTGCCAGCAGCTTAGGTCGGGGGGGCCTAGGTGGCTACACCTTC.

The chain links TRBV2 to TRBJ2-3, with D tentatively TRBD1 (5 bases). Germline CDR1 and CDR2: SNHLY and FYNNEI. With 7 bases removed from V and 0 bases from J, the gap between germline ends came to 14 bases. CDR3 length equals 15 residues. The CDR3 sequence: CASNFQGHSTDTQYF. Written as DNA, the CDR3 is TGTGCCAGCAATTTCCAGGGCCATAGCACAGATACGCAGTATTTT. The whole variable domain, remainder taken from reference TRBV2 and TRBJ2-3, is EPEVTQTPSHQVTQMGQEVILRCVPISNHLYFYWYRQILGQKVEFLVSFYNNEISEKSEIFDDQFSVERPDGSNFTLKIRSTKLEDSAMYFCASNFQGHSTDTQYFGPGTRLTVL.

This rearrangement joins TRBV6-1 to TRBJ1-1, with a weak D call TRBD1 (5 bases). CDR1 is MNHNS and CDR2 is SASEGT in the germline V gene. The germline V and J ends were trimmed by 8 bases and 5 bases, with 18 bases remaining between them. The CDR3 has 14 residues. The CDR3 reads CASPNLRGGTEAFF. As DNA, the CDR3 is TGTGCCAGCCCAAACCTCCGGGGGGGGACTGAAGCTTTCTTT.